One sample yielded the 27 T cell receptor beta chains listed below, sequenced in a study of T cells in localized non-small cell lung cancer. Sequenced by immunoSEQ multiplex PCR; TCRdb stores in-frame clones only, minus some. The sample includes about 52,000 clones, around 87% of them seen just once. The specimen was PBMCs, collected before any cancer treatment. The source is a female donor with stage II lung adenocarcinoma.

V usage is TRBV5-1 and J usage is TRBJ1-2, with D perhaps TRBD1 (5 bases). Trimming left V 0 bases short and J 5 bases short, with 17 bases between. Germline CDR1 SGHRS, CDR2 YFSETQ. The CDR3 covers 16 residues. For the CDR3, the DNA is TGCGCCAGCAGCTTGGGGGCAGGGTACGAGGAGTATGGCTACACCTTC. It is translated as CASSLGAGYEEYGYTF.

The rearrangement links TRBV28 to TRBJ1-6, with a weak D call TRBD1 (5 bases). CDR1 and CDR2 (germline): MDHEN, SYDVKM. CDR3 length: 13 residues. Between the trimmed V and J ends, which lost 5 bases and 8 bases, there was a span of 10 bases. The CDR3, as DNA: TGTGCCAGCAGTGTTAGACAGTATTCACCCCTCCACTTT. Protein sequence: CASSVRQYSPLHF. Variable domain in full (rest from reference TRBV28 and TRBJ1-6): DVKVTQSSRYLVKRTGEKVFLECVQDMDHENMFWYRQDPGLGLRLIYFSYDVKMKEKGDIPEGYSVSREKKERFSLILESASTNQTSMYLCASSVRQYSPLHFGNGTRLTVT.

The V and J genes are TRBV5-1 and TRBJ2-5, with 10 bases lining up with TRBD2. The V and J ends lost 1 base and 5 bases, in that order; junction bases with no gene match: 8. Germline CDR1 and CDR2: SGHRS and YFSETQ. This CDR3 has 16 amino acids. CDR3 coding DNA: TGCGCCAGCAGCTTGTCCCTAGCGGGGGAACCGGAGACCCAGTACTTC. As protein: CASSLSLAGEPETQYF.

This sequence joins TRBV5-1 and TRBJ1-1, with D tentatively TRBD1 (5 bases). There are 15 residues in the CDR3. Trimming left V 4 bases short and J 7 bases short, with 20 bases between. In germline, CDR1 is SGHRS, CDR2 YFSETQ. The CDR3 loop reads CASSGGSGPLNEAFF. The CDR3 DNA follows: TGCGCCAGCAGCGGGGGATCGGGGCCCCTAAATGAAGCTTTCTTT.

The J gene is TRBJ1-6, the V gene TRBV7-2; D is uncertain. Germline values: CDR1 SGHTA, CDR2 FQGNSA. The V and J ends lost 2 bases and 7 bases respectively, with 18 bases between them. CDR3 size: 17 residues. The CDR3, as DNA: TGTGCCAGCAGCTTAAGAGGGAGTTTTCTTATGAATTCACCCCTCCACTTT. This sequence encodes CASSLRGSFLMNSPLHF. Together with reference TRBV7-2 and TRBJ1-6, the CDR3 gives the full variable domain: GAGVSQSPSNKVTEKGKDVELRCDPISGHTALYWYRQSLGQGLEFLIYFQGNSAPDKSGLPSDRFSAERTGGSVSTLTIQRTQQEDSAVYLCASSLRGSFLMNSPLHFGNGTRLTVT.

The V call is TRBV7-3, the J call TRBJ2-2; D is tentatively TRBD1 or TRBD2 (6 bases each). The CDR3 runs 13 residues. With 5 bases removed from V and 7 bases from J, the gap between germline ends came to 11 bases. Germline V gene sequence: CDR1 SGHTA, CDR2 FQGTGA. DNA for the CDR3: TGTGCCAGCAGCCTAGGAGGGGGCGGGGAGCTGTTTTTT. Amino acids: CASSLGGGGELFF. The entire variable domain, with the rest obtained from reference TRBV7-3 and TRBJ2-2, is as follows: GAGVSQTPSNKVTEKGKYVELRCDPISGHTALYWYRQSLGQGPEFLIYFQGTGAADDSGLPNDRFFAVRPEGSVSTLKIQRTERGDSAVYLCASSLGGGGELFFGEGSRLTVL.

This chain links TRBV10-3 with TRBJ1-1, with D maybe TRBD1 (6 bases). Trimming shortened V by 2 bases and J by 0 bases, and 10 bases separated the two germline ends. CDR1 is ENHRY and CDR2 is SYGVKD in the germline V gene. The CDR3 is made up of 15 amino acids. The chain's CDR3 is CAISEEGQLNTEAFF. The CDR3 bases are TGTGCCATCAGTGAGGAAGGACAGCTGAACACTGAAGCTTTCTTT.

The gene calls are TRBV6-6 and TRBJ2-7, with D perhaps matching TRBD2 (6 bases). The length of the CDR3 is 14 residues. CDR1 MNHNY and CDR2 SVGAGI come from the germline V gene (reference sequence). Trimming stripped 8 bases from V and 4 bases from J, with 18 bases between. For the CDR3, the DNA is TGTGCCAGCGGGTTGGGGGGAAGTAAATACGAGCAGTACTTC. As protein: CASGLGGSKYEQYF.

The CDR3 DNA is TGTGCCAGCAGCTTAAAAGGGAATGGGAACACTGAAGCTTTCTTT. This encodes CASSLKGNGNTEAFF. The J gene is TRBJ1-1, the V gene TRBV7-3; D unresolved. Germline loops: CDR1 SGHTA, CDR2 FQGTGA. Trimming removed 1 base from V and 1 base from J, with 10 bases in between. CDR3 length: 15 residues. Drawing the rest from reference TRBV7-3 and TRBJ1-1, the complete variable domain is GAGVSQTPSNKVTEKGKYVELRCDPISGHTALYWYRQSLGQGPEFLIYFQGTGAADDSGLPNDRFFAVRPEGSVSTLKIQRTERGDSAVYLCASSLKGNGNTEAFFGQGTRLTVV.

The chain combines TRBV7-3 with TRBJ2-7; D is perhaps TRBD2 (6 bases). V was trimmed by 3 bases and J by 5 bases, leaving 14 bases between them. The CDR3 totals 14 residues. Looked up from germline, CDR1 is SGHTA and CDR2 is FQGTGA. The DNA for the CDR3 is TGTGCCAGCAGCTTGGTAGCGGTTTACGACGAGCAGTACTTC. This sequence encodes CASSLVAVYDEQYF.

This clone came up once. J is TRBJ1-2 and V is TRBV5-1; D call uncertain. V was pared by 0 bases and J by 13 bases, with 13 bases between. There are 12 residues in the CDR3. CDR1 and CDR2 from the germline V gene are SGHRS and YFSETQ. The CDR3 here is CASSLAKGTGTF. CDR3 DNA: TGCGCCAGCAGCTTGGCTAAAGGAACCGGCACCTTC.

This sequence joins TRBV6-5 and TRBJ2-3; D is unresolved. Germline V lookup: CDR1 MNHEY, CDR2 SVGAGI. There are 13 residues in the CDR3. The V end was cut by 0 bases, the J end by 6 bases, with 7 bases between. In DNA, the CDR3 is TGTGCCAGCAGTTACTCGGTCCGGGATACGCAGTATTTT. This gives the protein CASSYSVRDTQYF.

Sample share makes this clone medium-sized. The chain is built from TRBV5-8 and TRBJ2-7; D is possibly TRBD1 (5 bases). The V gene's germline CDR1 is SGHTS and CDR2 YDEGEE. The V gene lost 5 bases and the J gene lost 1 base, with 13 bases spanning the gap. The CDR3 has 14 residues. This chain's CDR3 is CASRERTLSYEQYF. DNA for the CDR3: TGTGCCAGCAGGGAAAGGACACTTTCCTACGAGCAGTACTTC.

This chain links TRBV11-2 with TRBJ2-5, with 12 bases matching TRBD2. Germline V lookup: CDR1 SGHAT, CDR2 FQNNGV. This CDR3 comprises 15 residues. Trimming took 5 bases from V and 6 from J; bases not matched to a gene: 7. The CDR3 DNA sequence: TGTGCCAGCAGCCCCGGGACTAGCGGGTTAAAGACCCAGTACTTC. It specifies CASSPGTSGLKTQYF.

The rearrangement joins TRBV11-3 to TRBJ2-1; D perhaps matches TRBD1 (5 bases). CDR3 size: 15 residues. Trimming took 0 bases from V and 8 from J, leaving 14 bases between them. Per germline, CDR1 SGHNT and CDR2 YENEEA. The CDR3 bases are TGTGCCAGCAGCTTAGATGGGCGTCAGGGCGATGAGCAGTTCTTC. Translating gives CASSLDGRQGDEQFF.

CDR3 bases: TGTGCCAGCAGCTTAGAGGGACTAGCGGGATACAATGAGCAGTTCTTC. This translates into CASSLEGLAGYNEQFF. This sequence joins TRBV7-3 and TRBJ2-1; 13 bases are shared with TRBD2. The CDR3 sequence is 16 residues long. J lost 4 bases, V lost 2 bases, and 2 bases had no gene match. Per the germline V gene, CDR1 is SGHTA and CDR2 is FQGTGA.

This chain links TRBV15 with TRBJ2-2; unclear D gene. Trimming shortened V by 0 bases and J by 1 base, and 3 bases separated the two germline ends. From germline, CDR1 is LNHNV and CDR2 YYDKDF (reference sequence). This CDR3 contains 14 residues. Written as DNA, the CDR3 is TGTGCCACCAGCAGAGATATGAACACCGGGGAGCTGTTTTTT. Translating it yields CATSRDMNTGELFF.

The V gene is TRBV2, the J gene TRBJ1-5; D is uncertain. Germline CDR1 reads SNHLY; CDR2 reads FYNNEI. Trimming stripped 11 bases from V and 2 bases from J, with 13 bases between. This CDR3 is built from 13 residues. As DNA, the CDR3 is TGTGCCTCTCATCGGGTCGGCAATCAGCCCCAGCATTTT. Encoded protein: CASHRVGNQPQHF.

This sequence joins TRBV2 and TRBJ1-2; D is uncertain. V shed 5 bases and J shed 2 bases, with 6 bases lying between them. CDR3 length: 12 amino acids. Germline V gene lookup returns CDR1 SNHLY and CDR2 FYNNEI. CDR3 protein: CASSKENYGYTF. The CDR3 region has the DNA TGTGCCAGCAGTAAAGAAAACTATGGCTACACCTTC.

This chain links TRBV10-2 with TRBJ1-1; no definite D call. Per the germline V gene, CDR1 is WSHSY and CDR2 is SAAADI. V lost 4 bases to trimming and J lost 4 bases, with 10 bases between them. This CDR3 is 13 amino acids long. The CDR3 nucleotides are TGCGCCAGCAGTGGGTTGGAGGGCACTGAAGCTTTCTTT. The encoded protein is CASSGLEGTEAFF.

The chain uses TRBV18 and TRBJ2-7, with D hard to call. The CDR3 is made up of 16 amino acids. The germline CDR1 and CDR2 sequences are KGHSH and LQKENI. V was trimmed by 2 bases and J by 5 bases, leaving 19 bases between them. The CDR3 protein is CASSPGPGLRSDEQYF. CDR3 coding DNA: TGTGCCAGCTCACCAGGGCCGGGTTTGAGGTCCGACGAGCAGTACTTC.

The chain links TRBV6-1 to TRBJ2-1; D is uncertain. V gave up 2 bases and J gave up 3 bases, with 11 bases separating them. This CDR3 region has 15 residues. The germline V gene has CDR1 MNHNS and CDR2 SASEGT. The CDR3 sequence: CASSEKVSHYNEQFF. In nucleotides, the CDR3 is TGTGCCAGCAGTGAAAAGGTCTCCCACTACAATGAGCAGTTCTTC.

The CDR3 bases are TGTGCCAGCAGCCTAGGGACTAGCGGGGGTAAAAACAATGAGCAGTTCTTC. This gives the protein CASSLGTSGGKNNEQFF. This chain uses TRBV5-4 with TRBJ2-1, with 14 bases that match TRBD2. Germline loops: CDR1 SGHNT, CDR2 YYREEE (reference sequence). This CDR3 region has 17 residues. V lost 4 bases to trimming and J lost 5 bases; unmatched junction nucleotides: 8.

This CDR3 reads CASSVDREKGDYGYTF. CDR3 coding DNA: TGTGCCAGCAGCGTAGACCGTGAGAAGGGGGACTATGGCTACACCTTC. This chain joins TRBV9 and TRBJ1-2; TRBD1 is a possible D gene (6 bases). Trimming left V 0 bases short and J 3 bases short, with 15 bases between. Germline V gives CDR1 SGDLS, CDR2 YYNGEE. The CDR3 is 16 residues long.

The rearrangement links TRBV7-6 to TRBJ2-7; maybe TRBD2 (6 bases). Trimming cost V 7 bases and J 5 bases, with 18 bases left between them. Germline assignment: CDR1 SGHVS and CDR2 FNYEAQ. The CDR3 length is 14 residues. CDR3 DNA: TGTGCCAGCACCCGCCTGGAGGGTTCCCACGAGCAGTACTTC. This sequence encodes CASTRLEGSHEQYF.

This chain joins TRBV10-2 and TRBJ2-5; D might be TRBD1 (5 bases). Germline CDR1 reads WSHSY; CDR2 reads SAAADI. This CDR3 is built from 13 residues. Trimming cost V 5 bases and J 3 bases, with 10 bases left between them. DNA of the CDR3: TGCGCCAGCAGTTCTGCAGGGAAAGAGACCCAGTACTTC. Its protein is CASSSAGKETQYF.

The CDR3 DNA follows: TGTGCCACCAGCAGAGGAGGAAGCGGGGGGGCCGGGGAGACCCAGTACTTC. Protein product: CATSRGGSGGAGETQYF. The V call is TRBV15, the J call TRBJ2-5; 10 bases map to TRBD2. Losses at the gene ends were 1 base for V and 5 bases for J; bases not matched to a gene: 10. Germline-derived CDR1 and CDR2 are LNHNV and YYDKDF (reference sequence). This CDR3 comprises 17 residues.